A selection of T cell receptor beta chains follows, all from one sample in a study of shared T cell receptors in the human thymus. Libraries were prepared by immunoSEQ multiplex PCR; TCRdb keeps only in-frame clonotypes and omits some of them. The table lists under 850,000 clones, approximately 87% of them singletons. These data are also associated with another study on human thymus T cells.

Material: thymocytes. These receptors were collected from a boy in the first two years of life with a congenital heart defect. Each CDR3 is given with its conserved first and last residue. The D gene is left open where the match is weak. The size field is filled for only some rows; it gives once, few, many or a size class.

abundance	len	d_gene	v_gene	j_gene	CDR3aa	CDR3nt
NA	15	NA	TRBV6-5	TRBJ2-1	CASSYSGGGPNEQFF	TGTGCCAGCAGTTACTCTGGCGGAGGACCCAATGAGCAGTTCTTC
NA	15	NA	TRBV18	TRBJ2-3	CASSPRSGGTDTQYF	TGTGCCAGCTCACCACGTTCAGGGGGGACAGATACGCAGTATTTT
NA	13	TRBD1	TRBV6-1	TRBJ2-7	CAGRQGQTYEQYF	TGTGCCGGGCGACAGGGGCAAACCTACGAGCAGTACTTC
NA	21	TRBD1	TRBV29-1	TRBJ2-3	CSVAVRSGGQGGRRTTDTQYF	TGCAGCGTTGCGGTTAGGTCAGGGGGACAGGGAGGGCGGAGGACCACAGATACGCAGTATTTT
NA	14	NA	TRBV27	TRBJ1-4	CASSLSRVREKLFF	TGTGCCAGCAGTCTTAGCAGGGTCAGGGAAAAACTGTTTTTT
NA	16	TRBD1	TRBV2	TRBJ2-2	CASREDRERLTGELFF	TGTGCCAGCAGGGAGGACAGGGAGCGCCTCACCGGGGAGCTGTTTTTT
few	14	NA	TRBV19	TRBJ1-5	CASNGCGGGQPQHF	TGTGCCAGTAACGGTTGCGGGGGAGGTCAGCCCCAGCATTTT
NA	15	TRBD2	TRBV25-1	TRBJ2-5	CASSDGLAVPETQYF	TGTGCCAGCAGTGATGGGCTAGCGGTCCCCGAGACCCAGTACTTC
few	14	TRBD1	TRBV19	TRBJ1-2	CASTRTGGLLGYTF	TGTGCCAGTACTAGGACAGGGGGCTTATTAGGCTACACCTTC
few	13	NA	TRBV12-2	TRBJ1-2	CASRLARREGYTF	TGTGCAAGTCGCTTAGCGCGCAGGGAAGGCTACACCTTC
NA	15	NA	TRBV11-2	TRBJ1-1	CASSSPVRANTEAFF	TGTGCCAGCAGCTCACCAGTCAGGGCCAACACTGAAGCTTTCTTT
NA	13	NA	TRBV7-2	TRBJ2-3	CASSTRQPDTQYF	TGTGCCAGCAGCACACGACAACCAGATACGCAGTATTTT
once	17	NA	TRBV4-1	TRBJ1-2	CASSQDPGDRTPSGYTF	TGCGCCAGCAGCCAAGATCCTGGAGACAGGACCCCTTCTGGCTACACCTTC
NA	19	TRBD2	TRBV19	TRBJ2-1	CASGGLAGGPVVKINEQFF	TGTGCCAGTGGGGGACTAGCGGGAGGTCCGGTAGTCAAGATCAATGAGCAGTTCTTC
once	20	TRBD2	TRBV4-3	TRBJ2-2	CASSQETPSGRALGTGELFF	TGCGCCAGCAGCCAAGAGACGCCTAGCGGGAGGGCCCTCGGCACCGGGGAGCTGTTTTTT
NA	16	TRBD2	TRBV6-1	TRBJ2-3	CASSDVASGSSLEQYF	TGTGCCAGCAGTGATGTAGCTAGCGGGAGTAGTTTGGAGCAGTATTTT
NA	15	NA	TRBV7-2	TRBJ2-7	CASSLKGEFSYEQYF	TGTGCCAGCAGCTTAAAAGGGGAATTCTCCTACGAGCAGTACTTC
NA	16	NA	TRBV27	TRBJ1-2	CASSFAAGGGFYGYTF	TGTGCCAGCAGTTTTGCCGCCGGGGGTGGATTTTATGGCTACACCTTC
NA	14	NA	TRBV14	TRBJ2-3	CASSQGGATDTQYF	TGTGCCAGCAGCCAGGGGGGGGCTACAGATACGCAGTATTTT
NA	17	TRBD2	TRBV18	TRBJ2-3	CASSPPGTSDSTDTQYF	TGTGCCAGCTCACCACCCGGGACTAGCGATAGCACAGATACGCAGTATTTT
NA	15	NA	TRBV11-2	TRBJ2-3	CASSPLGGQVDTQYF	TGTGCCAGCAGCCCGCTGGGGGGGCAGGTAGATACGCAGTATTTT
NA	13	NA	TRBV14	TRBJ2-5	CASSQRGPETQYF	TGTGCCAGCAGCCAACGAGGGCCAGAGACCCAGTACTTC
NA	16	TRBD1	TRBV7-9	TRBJ2-6	CASSLYRGLGANVLTF	TGTGCCAGCAGCTTATACAGGGGGCTAGGGGCCAACGTCCTGACTTTC
NA	17	TRBD1	TRBV2	TRBJ2-2	CASSEAGTGMNTGELFF	TGTGCCAGCAGTGAAGCCGGGACAGGGATGAATACCGGGGAGCTGTTTTTT
NA	17	NA	TRBV5-1	TRBJ2-7	CASSRTYRETVTYEQYF	TGCGCCAGCAGCCGGACCTACCGGGAAACCGTTACCTACGAGCAGTACTTC
NA	18	TRBD2	TRBV7-2	TRBJ2-7	CASSLGEGLAGGPYEQYF	TGTGCCAGCAGCTTAGGGGAGGGACTAGCGGGAGGGCCTTACGAGCAGTACTTC
NA	13	NA	TRBV28	TRBJ1-2	CASSYDFLYGYTF	TGTGCCAGCAGTTATGACTTTCTCTATGGCTACACCTTC
NA	13	NA	TRBV28	TRBJ2-7	CASSPAQGYEQYF	TGTGCCAGCAGTCCCGCGCAGGGCTACGAGCAGTACTTC
NA	14	NA	TRBV5-4	TRBJ2-1	CASSLTGRGDEQFF	TGTGCCAGCAGCTTAACCGGGAGAGGCGATGAGCAGTTCTTC
once	18	TRBD2	TRBV5-4	TRBJ2-1	CASSLASGRGVAYNEQFF	TGTGCCAGCAGCTTGGCTAGCGGGAGGGGGGTTGCCTACAATGAGCAGTTCTTC
once	17	TRBD2	TRBV7-6	TRBJ2-1	CASSPTRTSGPYNEQFF	TGTGCCAGCAGCCCTACCCGGACTAGCGGTCCCTACAATGAGCAGTTCTTC
once	19	TRBD2	TRBV4-2	TRBJ2-3	CASSQEVASGRFSTDTQYF	TGTGCCAGCAGCCAAGAGGTTGCTAGCGGGAGATTTAGCACAGATACGCAGTATTTT
NA	17	TRBD1	TRBV4-1	TRBJ2-3	CASSQFPDKGATDTQYF	TGCGCCAGCAGCCAATTCCCGGACAAGGGGGCCACAGATACGCAGTATTTT
NA	14	NA	TRBV10-3	TRBJ2-7	CAISERGWGYEQYF	TGTGCCATCAGTGAGAGGGGGTGGGGCTACGAGCAGTACTTC
NA	17	TRBD2	TRBV11-3	TRBJ2-1	CASSLDGRGSSYNEQFF	TGTGCCAGCAGCTTAGATGGGAGGGGCAGCTCCTACAATGAGCAGTTCTTC
NA	17	NA	TRBV21-1	TRBJ2-7	CASSKGEDFSTPWEQYF	TGTGCCAGCAGCAAAGGGGAGGACTTTAGTACACCTTGGGAGCAGTACTTC
NA	18	NA	TRBV4-1	TRBJ2-4	CASSQFLAREWPKNIQYF	TGCGCCAGCAGCCAATTCTTGGCCCGGGAGTGGCCCAAAAACATTCAGTACTTC
NA	14	NA	TRBV11-3	TRBJ2-2	CASSLGGTIGELFF	TGTGCCAGCAGCTTAGGCGGTACAATCGGGGAGCTGTTTTTT
NA	15	TRBD1	TRBV27	TRBJ1-5	CASSYGTGANQPQHF	TGTGCCAGCAGTTACGGCACAGGGGCTAATCAGCCCCAGCATTTT
NA	16	TRBD1	TRBV5-6	TRBJ1-1	CASSPWTGVVGTEAFF	TGTGCCAGCAGCCCGTGGACAGGGGTAGTTGGCACTGAAGCTTTCTTT
NA	16	TRBD1	TRBV11-3	TRBJ1-1	CASSLGMTGTNTEAFF	TGTGCCAGCAGCCTAGGGATGACAGGGACGAACACTGAAGCTTTCTTT
NA	15	NA	TRBV28	TRBJ2-7	CASRVRDGGSYEQYF	TGTGCCAGCAGGGTCCGGGACGGGGGCTCCTACGAGCAGTACTTC
NA	15	NA	TRBV28	TRBJ2-7	CASSASVGHRYEQYF	TGTGCCAGCTCTGCGTCGGTGGGACACCGATACGAGCAGTACTTC
NA	16	NA	TRBV27	TRBJ1-5	CASSLRGRGSNQPQHF	TGTGCCAGCAGTTTGAGAGGGCGGGGAAGCAATCAGCCCCAGCATTTT
once	19	NA	TRBV7-9	TRBJ1-2	CASSLRPGSPGVYNYGYTF	TGTGCCAGCAGCTTAAGGCCGGGCTCGCCAGGGGTATATAACTATGGCTACACCTTC
NA	14	TRBD2	TRBV18	TRBJ2-7	CASSPGLAGDEQYF	TGTGCCAGCTCCCCGGGACTAGCGGGAGATGAGCAGTACTTC
NA	16	NA	TRBV4-3	TRBJ1-1	CASSQDPLGRGTEAFF	TGCGCCAGCAGCCAAGATCCCCTGGGGAGGGGTACTGAAGCTTTCTTT
NA	14	NA	TRBV28	TRBJ1-1	CASSATGQPVGAFF	TGTGCCAGCAGTGCCACGGGACAACCTGTAGGAGCTTTCTTT
NA	13	NA	TRBV6-6	TRBJ2-3	CASSLRDTDTQYF	TGTGCCAGCAGTTTGAGGGATACAGATACGCAGTATTTT
NA	15	TRBD2	TRBV7-9	TRBJ2-5	CASSHTLAGQETQYF	TGTGCCAGCAGCCACACCCTAGCGGGGCAAGAGACCCAGTACTTC
NA	15	NA	TRBV13	TRBJ2-7	CASSLGVRRTYEQYF	TGTGCCAGCAGCTTAGGGGTAAGGCGGACCTACGAGCAGTACTTC
NA	14	TRBD1	TRBV5-6	TRBJ2-7	CASSTWDSGYEQYF	TGTGCCAGCAGCACCTGGGACAGTGGATACGAGCAGTACTTC
NA	16	TRBD2	TRBV7-6	TRBJ2-1	CASSLARTSGRKGKFF	TGTGCCAGCAGCTTAGCGAGGACTAGCGGGAGAAAAGGGAAGTTCTTC